Listed here are 22 T cell receptor beta chains from one sample, sequenced in a study of shared clonotypes between healthy human individuals (dated by TCRdb to 2020 to 2022). The protocol used for the library was the immunoSEQ multiplex PCR assay. Sourced from immuneACCESS, this table was stored by TCRdb with only in-frame sequences that have V and J called. A share of the clones is absent; for the studies checked, an unresolved V gene accounts for under half, and the remainder has no known explanation. The sample table shows more than 2,000,000 clones, and approximately 94% are seen once. The top ten clonotypes cover over 0.12% of the sample. The sequencing sample was made of naive CD4+ T cells sorted from blood. The intended sense of this specimen's cell subset or site label: CD45RA+ positively selected. Every receptor here comes from a young man in good health.

This clone was counted a single time. This chain joins TRBV11-2 and TRBJ2-2; the match to TRBD2 covers 11 bases. Germline V gives CDR1 SGHAT, CDR2 FQNNGV. Germline trimming cut 5 bases from V and 0 bases from J; bases unmatched to any gene: 2. There are 16 residues in the CDR3. CDR3 sequence: CASSPGLAANTGELFF. Written as DNA, the CDR3 is TGTGCCAGCAGCCCGGGACTAGCGGCGAACACCGGGGAGCTGTTTTTT.

This chain joins TRBV5-4 and TRBJ1-1; 8 bases map to TRBD1. The CDR3 extends over 14 amino acids. CDR1 and CDR2 from the germline V gene are SGHNT and YYREEE (reference sequence). Trimming cost V 3 bases and J 3 bases; bases outside gene matches: 4. The CDR3 sequence is CASSSGGVDTEAFF. The CDR3, as DNA: TGTGCCAGCAGCTCAGGGGGCGTCGACACTGAAGCTTTCTTT. Looking up the rest from reference TRBV5-4 and TRBJ1-1 gives the full variable domain: ETGVTQSPTHLIKTRGQQVTLRCSSQSGHNTVSWYQQALGQGPQFIFQYYREEENGRGNFPPRFSGLQFPNYSSELNVNALELDDSALYLCASSSGGVDTEAFFGQGTRLTVV.

The chain recombines TRBV28 with TRBJ1-5; D is perhaps TRBD1 (6 bases). The CDR3 is made up of 15 amino acids. With 10 bases removed from V and 1 base from J, the gap between germline ends came to 17 bases. The germline V gene encodes CDR1 MDHEN and CDR2 SYDVKM. The CDR3 here is CAIRTGTGSNQPQHF. For the CDR3, the DNA is TGTGCCATACGAACAGGGACGGGAAGCAATCAGCCCCAGCATTTT.

Turning to this clone: The same CDR3 can be traced to other DNA sequences in this sample. The CDR3 is CASSSPGDGYTF. DNA of the CDR3: TGTGCCAGCAGTTCCCCCGGGGACGGCTACACCTTC. V usage is TRBV6-6 and J usage is TRBJ1-2; the D gene is possibly TRBD1 (5 bases). This CDR3 region has 12 residues. Germline CDR1 MNHNY, CDR2 SVGAGI (reference sequence). Deletions cut 4 bases from V and 8 bases from J, with 11 bases between.

The rearrangement links TRBV5-8 to TRBJ1-2; a weak D match, TRBD1 (5 bases). The CDR3 loop spans 13 amino acids. The V gene lost 0 bases and the J gene lost 8 bases, with 11 bases spanning the gap. Per the germline V gene, CDR1 is SGHTS and CDR2 is YDEGEE. The CDR3 nucleotides are TGTGCCAGCAGCTTGGCGGTTGGGGACGGCTACACCTTC. Its translation: CASSLAVGDGYTF.

The chain is built from TRBV4-1 and TRBJ2-5; tentatively, D is TRBD1 (6 bases). This CDR3 is built from 16 residues. The V end lost 0 bases, the J end lost 3 bases, and 14 bases lay between the germline ends. The germline CDR1 and CDR2 sequences are MGHRA and YSYEKL. CDR3 sequence (DNA): TGCGCCAGCAGCCAAGACCCCCCCACAGGGAAAGAGACCCAGTACTTC. It translates to CASSQDPPTGKETQYF.

This chain links TRBV30 with TRBJ2-5, with D unresolved. Germline V gene sequence: CDR1 GTSNPN, CDR2 SVGIG (reference sequence). This CDR3 spans 13 amino acids. With 5 bases removed from V and 0 bases from J, the gap between germline ends came to 10 bases. The CDR3 DNA is TGTGCCTGGGACCACCCGTACCAAGAGACCCAGTACTTC. Translating it yields CAWDHPYQETQYF.

This clone was seen a few times. V is TRBV6-5 and J is TRBJ1-2, with 9 bases aligning to TRBD1. Trimming removed 4 bases from V and 2 bases from J; junction bases left unmatched: 5. Germline CDR1 and CDR2: MNHEY and SVGAGI. There are 15 residues in the CDR3. The DNA for the CDR3 is TGTGCCAGCAGTTCTTGGACAGGGGCGAACTATGGCTACACCTTC. It yields the protein CASSSWTGANYGYTF.

The chain has TRBV18 and TRBJ2-1; 7 bases are a match to TRBD1. Germline CDR1 and CDR2: KGHSH and LQKENI. This CDR3 contains 15 residues. Unmatched junction bases numbered 7, after V lost 2 bases and J lost 6 bases. The CDR3 DNA sequence: TGTGCCAGCTCACCAAGGACAGGTAATCCCAATGAGCAGTTCTTC. Residues: CASSPRTGNPNEQFF.

To note about this clone: The same CDR3 also results from other DNA sequences found in this sample. This rearrangement joins TRBV7-9 to TRBJ1-1; D remains unclear. This CDR3 has 14 residues. The germline V and J ends were trimmed by 5 bases and 1 base, with 11 bases remaining between them. In germline, CDR1 is SEHNR, CDR2 FQNEAQ (reference sequence). Here the CDR3 DNA reads TGTGCCAGCAGCCTCCGGTTGGAGAACACTGAAGCTTTCTTT. Translation: CASSLRLENTEAFF.

The V gene is TRBV25-1, the J gene TRBJ2-7; D uncertain. The CDR3 is 15 residues long. Germline lookup yields CDR1 MGHDK and CDR2 SYGVNS. Trimming took 2 bases from V and 0 from J, leaving 11 bases between them. The CDR3 region is CASSEAGASSYEQYF. CDR3 in DNA: TGTGCCAGCAGTGAAGCCGGCGCTAGCTCCTACGAGCAGTACTTC.

The chain uses TRBV5-5 and TRBJ1-1; possible D gene TRBD1, 6 bases. This CDR3 region has 17 residues. V lost 3 bases, J lost 0 bases, and 18 bases lay in between. Germline V gene sequence: CDR1 SGHKS, CDR2 YYEKEE (reference sequence). CDR3 loop: CASSSSLAGALNTEAFF. CDR3 nucleotides: TGTGCCAGCAGCTCAAGTTTAGCAGGGGCGCTGAACACTGAAGCTTTCTTT.

V and J are TRBV30 and TRBJ1-3, with TRBD1 as a possible D gene (6 bases). Germline loops: CDR1 GTSNPN, CDR2 SVGIG (reference sequence). The CDR3 loop spans 14 amino acids. Trimming shortened V by 5 bases and J by 0 bases, and 11 bases separated the two germline ends. The CDR3 spells CAWRQDNSGNTIYF. In DNA, the CDR3 is TGTGCCTGGCGACAGGACAACTCTGGAAACACCATATATTTT.

The chain uses TRBV10-2 and TRBJ2-3; unclear D gene. Deletions cut 7 bases from V and 6 bases from J, with 17 bases between. The CDR3 extends over 14 amino acids. From germline, CDR1 is WSHSY and CDR2 SAAADI. CDR3: CASTDQPLRDTQYF. CDR3 DNA sequence: TGCGCCAGCACCGATCAACCACTTAGGGATACGCAGTATTTT.

The chain couples TRBV6-1 to TRBJ1-4; perhaps TRBD1 as D (6 bases). The CDR3 extends over 15 amino acids. Trimming pared 2 bases from V and 3 bases from J, leaving 10 bases between. Germline V CDR1 and CDR2: MNHNS, SASEGT. In nucleotides, the CDR3 is TGTGCCAGCAGTGAATCAGGGGCGGCTAATGAAAAACTGTTTTTT. Translated: CASSESGAANEKLFF.

This chain links TRBV12-5 with TRBJ2-1; no reliable D call. The CDR3 spans 16 residues. CDR1 and CDR2 (germline): LGHNT, FRNRAP. V lost 5 bases, J lost 0 bases, and 14 bases lay in between. CDR3 DNA: TGTGCTAGTGGTCCCCAACTGACTCTCTCCTACAATGAGCAGTTCTTC. Amino acids: CASGPQLTLSYNEQFF.

J is TRBJ1-2 and V is TRBV28; maybe TRBD1 (5 bases). This CDR3 is 14 amino acids long. V was trimmed by 2 bases and J by 6 bases, leaving 13 bases between them. Germline V lookup: CDR1 MDHEN, CDR2 SYDVKM. CDR3 sequence (DNA): TGTGCCAGCAGTTTAGTTTGGGGCACCGATGGCTACACCTTC. Translation: CASSLVWGTDGYTF.

This sequence joins TRBV4-1 and TRBJ1-5; weak D call: TRBD1 (6 bases). The CDR3 is 17 amino acids. The V end lost 1 base, the J end lost 6 bases, and 19 bases lay between the germline ends. Germline values: CDR1 MGHRA, CDR2 YSYEKL. CDR3 coding DNA: TGCGCCAGCAGCCAAGGGGGCACCGGGCCCAGGGGTCAGCCCCAGCATTTT. This sequence encodes CASSQGGTGPRGQPQHF.

The chain combines TRBV9 with TRBJ2-7, with TRBD2 identical over 15 bases. The germline gives CDR1 SGDLS, CDR2 YYNGEE. The CDR3 runs to 16 residues. Trimming removed 3 bases from V and 2 bases from J; junction bases left unmatched: 3. CDR3 sequence: CASSEGLAGGTYEQYF. DNA of the CDR3: TGTGCCAGCAGCGAGGGACTAGCGGGGGGCACCTACGAGCAGTACTTC.

V is TRBV6-5 and J is TRBJ1-6, with a tentative D call TRBD1 (6 bases). V was trimmed by 4 bases and J by 7 bases, leaving 14 bases between them. Germline V gene sequence: CDR1 MNHEY, CDR2 SVGAGI. The CDR3 loop spans 15 amino acids. Here the CDR3 reads CASSSTSTGNSPLHF. CDR3 nucleotide sequence: TGTGCCAGCAGTTCTACTTCGACAGGAAATTCACCCCTCCACTTT.

V usage is TRBV6-5 and J usage is TRBJ2-1; 15 bases align to TRBD2. The CDR3 runs 15 residues. The junction had 5 bases not matched to a gene; V was cut back by 5 bases and J by 9 bases. Germline V gene lookup returns CDR1 MNHEY and CDR2 SVGAGI. The CDR3 DNA reads TGTGCCAGCAGTACAACGGGACTAGCGGGAGGTGAGCAGTTCTTC. Protein product: CASSTTGLAGGEQFF.

V gene TRBV5-1 combines with J gene TRBJ2-2, with 8 bases aligning to TRBD2. Germline-derived CDR1 and CDR2 are SGHRS and YFSETQ. Trimming cost V 3 bases and J 7 bases; bases outside gene matches: 5. The CDR3 is made up of 14 amino acids. In nucleotides, the CDR3 is TGCGCCAGCAGCTCCGGGGGGGCTGGCGGGGAGCTGTTTTTT. Protein sequence: CASSSGGAGGELFF.